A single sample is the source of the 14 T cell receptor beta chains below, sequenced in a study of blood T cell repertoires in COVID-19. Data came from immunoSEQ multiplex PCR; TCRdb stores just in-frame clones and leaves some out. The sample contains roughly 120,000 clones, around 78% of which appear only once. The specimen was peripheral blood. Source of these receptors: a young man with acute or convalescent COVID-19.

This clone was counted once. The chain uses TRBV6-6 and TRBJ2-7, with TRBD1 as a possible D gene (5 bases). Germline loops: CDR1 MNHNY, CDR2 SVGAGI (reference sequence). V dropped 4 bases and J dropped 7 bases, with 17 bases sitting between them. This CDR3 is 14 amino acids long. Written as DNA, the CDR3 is TGTGCCAGCAGTTCTTCCGTAGGGGCAGGTGAGCAGTACGTC. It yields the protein CASSSSVGAGEQYV.

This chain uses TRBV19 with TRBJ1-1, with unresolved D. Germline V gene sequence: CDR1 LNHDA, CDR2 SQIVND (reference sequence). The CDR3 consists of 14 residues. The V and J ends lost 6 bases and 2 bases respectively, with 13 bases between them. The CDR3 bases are TGTGCCAGTAGATGGGCGGGAGCTAACACTGAAGCTTTCTTT. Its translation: CASRWAGANTEAFF.

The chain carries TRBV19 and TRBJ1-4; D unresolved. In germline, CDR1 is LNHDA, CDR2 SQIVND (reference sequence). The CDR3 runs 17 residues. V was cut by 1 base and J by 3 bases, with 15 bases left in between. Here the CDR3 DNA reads TGTGCCAGTAGTATAGTCCCCGAAGTGCTACCTAATGAAAAACTGTTTTTT. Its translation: CASSIVPEVLPNEKLFF. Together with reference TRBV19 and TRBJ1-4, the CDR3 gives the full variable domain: DGGITQSPKYLFRKEGQNVTLSCEQNLNHDAMYWYRQDPGQGLRLIYYSQIVNDFQKGDIAEGYSVSREKKESFPLTVTSAQKNPTAFYLCASSIVPEVLPNEKLFFGSGTQLSVL.

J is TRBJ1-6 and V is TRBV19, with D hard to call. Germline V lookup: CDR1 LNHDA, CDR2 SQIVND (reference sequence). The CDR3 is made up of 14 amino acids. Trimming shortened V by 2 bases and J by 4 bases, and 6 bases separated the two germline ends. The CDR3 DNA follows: TGTGCCAGTAGTATATACGGTTATAATTCACCCCTCCACTTT. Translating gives CASSIYGYNSPLHF.

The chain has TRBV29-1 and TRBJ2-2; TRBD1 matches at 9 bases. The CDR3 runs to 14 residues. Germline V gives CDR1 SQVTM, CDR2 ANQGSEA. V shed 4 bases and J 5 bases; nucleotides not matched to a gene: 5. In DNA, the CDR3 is TGCAGCGTTGGACAGGGGGAGGATACCGGGGAGCTGTTTTTT. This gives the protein CSVGQGEDTGELFF.

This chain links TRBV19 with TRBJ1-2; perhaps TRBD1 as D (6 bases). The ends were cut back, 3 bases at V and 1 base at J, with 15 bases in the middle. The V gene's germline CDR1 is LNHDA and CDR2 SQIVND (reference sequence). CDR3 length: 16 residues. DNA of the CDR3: TGTGCCAGTAGTATTACTTGGGACACCTTTAACTATGGCTACACCTTC. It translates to CASSITWDTFNYGYTF.

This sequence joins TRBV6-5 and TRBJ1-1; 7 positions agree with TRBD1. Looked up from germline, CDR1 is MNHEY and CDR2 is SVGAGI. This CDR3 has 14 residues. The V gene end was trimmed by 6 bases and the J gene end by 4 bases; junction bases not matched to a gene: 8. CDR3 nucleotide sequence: TGTGCCAGCAGACCTACAGGGGTTGGCACTGAAGCTTTCTTT. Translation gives CASRPTGVGTEAFF.

CDR3 coding DNA: TGCAGCGTTGAACGGGGTGAAAAACTGTTTTTT. It translates to CSVERGEKLFF. The chain uses TRBV29-1 and TRBJ1-4; unclear D gene. Germline CDR1 and CDR2: SQVTM and ANQGSEA. The V end lost 2 bases, the J end lost 7 bases, and 5 bases lay between the germline ends. This CDR3 region has 11 residues.

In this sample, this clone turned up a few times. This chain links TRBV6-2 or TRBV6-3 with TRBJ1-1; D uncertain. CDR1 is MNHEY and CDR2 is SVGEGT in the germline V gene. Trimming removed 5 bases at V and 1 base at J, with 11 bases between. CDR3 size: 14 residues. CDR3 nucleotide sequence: TGTGCCAGCAGTAGCCGGGTTAAGAACACTGAAGCTTTCTTT. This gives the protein CASSSRVKNTEAFF.

The CDR3 bases are TGTGCCAGCAGCGTAGACGGGAGAAGCTCCAATGAGCAGTTCTTC. Protein: CASSVDGRSSNEQFF. The V call is TRBV9, the J call TRBJ2-1; D possibly corresponds to TRBD2 (6 bases). CDR1 is SGDLS, CDR2 YYNGEE, per germline. There are 15 residues in the CDR3. V dropped 0 bases and J dropped 6 bases, with 13 bases sitting between them.

DNA for the CDR3: TGTGCCAGCAGTCCTACTAGCGGGAGGATGGAGACCCAGTACTTC. This gives the protein CASSPTSGRMETQYF. The chain couples TRBV3-1 (or the pseudogene TRBV3-2) to TRBJ2-5; TRBD2 matches 12 bases. V dropped 6 bases and J dropped 5; count of bases not matched to a gene: 7. Germline-derived CDR1 and CDR2 are LGHDT and YNNKEL (reference sequence). There are 15 residues in the CDR3.

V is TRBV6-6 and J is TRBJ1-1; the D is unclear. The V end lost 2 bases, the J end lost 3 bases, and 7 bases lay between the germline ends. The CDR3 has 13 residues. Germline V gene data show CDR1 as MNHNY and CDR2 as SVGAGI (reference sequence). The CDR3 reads CASSYTEYTEAFF. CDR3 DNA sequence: TGTGCCAGCAGTTACACAGAATACACTGAAGCTTTCTTT.

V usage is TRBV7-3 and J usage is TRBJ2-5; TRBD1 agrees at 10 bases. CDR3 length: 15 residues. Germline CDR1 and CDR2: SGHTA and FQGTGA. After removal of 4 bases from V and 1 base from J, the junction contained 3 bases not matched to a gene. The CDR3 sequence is CASSSTGGLQETQYF. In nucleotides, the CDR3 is TGTGCCAGCAGCTCGACAGGGGGCCTCCAAGAGACCCAGTACTTC.

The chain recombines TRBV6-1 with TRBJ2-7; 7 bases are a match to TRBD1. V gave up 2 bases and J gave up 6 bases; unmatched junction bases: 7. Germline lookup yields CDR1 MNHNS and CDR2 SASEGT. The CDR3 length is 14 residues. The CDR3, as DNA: TGTGCCAGCAGTGAATTCGTCAGGGGGTCCGAGCAGTACGTC. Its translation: CASSEFVRGSEQYV.